This T cell receptor (beta chain) emerged from a study of blood T cell repertoires in COVID-19. Study as a whole: The origin of the acute and convalescent COVID-19 samples was the United States, Italy and Spain. PBMCs, B-cell-depleted T cells, or T cells provided the cDNA or gDNA that made up the material.

Germline loops: CDR1 LGHNA, CDR2 YSLEER. The CDR3 runs to 22 residues. V dropped 0 bases and J dropped 0; count of bases not matched to a gene: 15. Authors' analysis steps: From reference gene primer amplification, estimates of nucleated cell counts were derived. Here immunoSEQ multiplex PCR was the method, and the copy in TCRdb shows in-frame clones only, minus some. The V and J calls and clone size were taken over from that table, and D and trimming were inferred from the DNA. The repertoire includes roughly 240,000 clones, roughly 80% of them detected once, and about 4.8% sits in the top ten. Sequencing used peripheral blood. This TCR was recovered from a woman in her 70s with acute or convalescent COVID-19. The V and J genes are TRBV4-3 and TRBJ2-3, with 13 bases lining up with TRBD2. CDR3 protein: CASSQESGRTSGGVFSTDTQYF. The CDR3 DNA reads TGCGCCAGCAGCCAAGAGTCAGGGCGGACTAGCGGGGGAGTCTTTAGCACAGATACGCAGTATTTT.